A single sample is the source of the 16 T cell receptor beta chains below, sequenced in a study of blood T cell repertoires in COVID-19 (dated by TCRdb to about 2020). Library generation was performed with the immunoSEQ multiplex PCR assay. In its TCRdb copy, this immuneACCESS table keeps in-frame sequences only and misses some clones. Where compared with another copy, unresolved V genes explain less than half of these, and the others have no known cause. In this sample the table shows 120,000 to 150,000 clones, roughly nine tenths of which occur a single time. The ten largest account for around 3.3% of the sample. Sequencing input: peripheral blood. The source of these receptors is a woman aged 55 to 70 with active COVID-19.

The V call is TRBV5-4, the J call TRBJ2-7; the match to TRBD2 covers 8 bases. Germline V gene data show CDR1 as SGHNT and CDR2 as YYREEE (reference sequence). The CDR3 is 16 amino acids. The V segment lost 0 bases and the J segment 0 bases; nucleotides outside the gene matches: 5. In nucleotides, the CDR3 is TGTGCCAGCAGCTTGGGTAATAGCGGGGTCTCCTACGAGCAGTACTTC. This codes for CASSLGNSGVSYEQYF.

The chain has TRBV5-1 and TRBJ2-3; D gene ambiguous. This CDR3 has 12 amino acids. Trimming took off 0 bases at V and 5 bases at J, with 4 bases between the two ends. CDR1 and CDR2 from the germline V gene are SGHRS and YFSETQ. CDR3 loop: CASSLALDTQYF. The CDR3 DNA reads TGCGCCAGCAGCTTGGCCTTAGATACGCAGTATTTT.

The V gene is TRBV5-1, the J gene TRBJ2-7, with 7 bases matching TRBD2. The junction had 11 bases not matched to a gene; V was cut back by 1 base and J by 4 bases. CDR1 and CDR2 from the germline V gene are SGHRS and YFSETQ. The CDR3 has 16 residues. For the CDR3, the DNA is TGCGCCAGCAGCTTGCGATCGACCACTAGCGATTACGAGCAGTACTTC. Its translation: CASSLRSTTSDYEQYF.

V gene TRBV6-1 combines with J gene TRBJ2-7, with a tentative D call TRBD2 (6 bases). CDR1 and CDR2 from the germline V gene are MNHNS and SASEGT. The V and J ends lost 3 bases and 1 base respectively, with 7 bases between them. The CDR3 runs 13 residues. The CDR3 sequence: CASSEDYSYEQYF. The DNA of the CDR3 is TGTGCCAGCAGTGAGGACTATTCCTACGAGCAGTACTTC.

This sequence joins TRBV7-9 and TRBJ2-7; 9 bases map to TRBD1. This CDR3 has 14 amino acids. Germline CDR1 is SEHNR and CDR2 is FQNEAQ (reference sequence). V was clipped by 5 bases and J by 5 bases; unmatched bases: 7. The CDR3 sequence: CASSPGTGTHEQYF. CDR3 in DNA: TGTGCCAGCAGCCCCGGGACAGGGACCCACGAGCAGTACTTC.

This clone has just a few counts. The rearrangement links TRBV9 to TRBJ1-1; possible D gene TRBD1, 5 bases. CDR1 SGDLS and CDR2 YYNGEE come from the germline V gene. This CDR3 spans 16 amino acids. V dropped 3 bases and J dropped 1 base, with 16 bases sitting between them. The CDR3 protein is CASSAARTGGNTEAFF. Here the CDR3 DNA reads TGTGCCAGCAGCGCTGCCCGAACGGGGGGGAACACTGAAGCTTTCTTT.

The chain uses TRBV28 and TRBJ2-3; TRBD1 matches at 8 bases. In germline, CDR1 is MDHEN, CDR2 SYDVKM. CDR3 length: 15 amino acids. V was pared by 8 bases and J by 0 bases, with 7 bases of the junction left unmatched. The CDR3 DNA reads as TGTGCCAGCCTCTCATACAGGGGGAGCACAGATACGCAGTATTTT. Its translation: CASLSYRGSTDTQYF.

The chain couples TRBV6-2 or TRBV6-3 to TRBJ1-2; D is perhaps TRBD1 (5 bases). The V and J ends lost 3 bases and 8 bases respectively, with 10 bases between them. This CDR3 has 12 residues. In germline, CDR1 is MNHEY, CDR2 SVGEGT. In nucleotides, the CDR3 is TGTGCCAGCAGTTATCGTTCAGGGGGCTACACCTTC. This sequence encodes CASSYRSGGYTF.

This chain connects TRBV12-3 or TRBV12-4 to TRBJ1-2, with TRBD1 matching over 7 bases. Losses at the gene ends were 6 bases for V and 2 bases for J; bases not matched to a gene: 3. This CDR3 spans 13 amino acids. The CDR3 DNA follows: TGTGCCAGCAGGGGGGGACAGAACTATGGCTACACCTTC. Protein: CASRGGQNYGYTF.

CDR3 amino acids: CASSHDRGGGNTIYF. The DNA for the CDR3 is TGTGCCAGCAGCCACGACAGGGGCGGCGGAAACACCATATATTTT. The J gene is TRBJ1-3, the V gene TRBV7-8, with TRBD1 matching over 8 bases. Looked up from germline, CDR1 is SGHVS and CDR2 is FQNEAQ. This CDR3 region has 15 residues. Germline trimming cut 5 bases from V and 4 bases from J; bases unmatched to any gene: 7.

This chain joins TRBV7-9 and TRBJ1-6; D is uncertain. In germline, CDR1 is SEHNR, CDR2 FQNEAQ (reference sequence). The V end lost 2 bases, the J end lost 7 bases, and 12 bases lay between the germline ends. The CDR3 extends over 15 amino acids. CDR3 in amino acids: CASSLTPPVNSPLHF. The CDR3 nucleotides read TGTGCCAGCAGCTTAACCCCCCCAGTAAATTCACCCCTCCACTTT.

The chain uses TRBV2 and TRBJ2-3; D perhaps matches TRBD2 (5 bases). The CDR3 is made up of 14 amino acids. V dropped 5 bases and J dropped 3 bases, with 12 bases sitting between them. CDR1 and CDR2 from the germline V gene are SNHLY and FYNNEI. CDR3 in amino acids: CASSFDRGTDTQYF. The CDR3, as DNA: TGTGCCAGCAGTTTCGATAGAGGGACAGATACGCAGTATTTT.

This chain connects TRBV28 to TRBJ2-5; no clear D gene. Germline V gene data show CDR1 as MDHEN and CDR2 as SYDVKM. The CDR3 runs to 12 residues. The V gene lost 3 bases and the J gene lost 4 bases, with 6 bases spanning the gap. The CDR3 DNA reads TGTGCCAGCAGTTTTGGCCCAGAGACCCAGTACTTC. Translating it yields CASSFGPETQYF.

The rearrangement joins TRBV5-1 to TRBJ2-1; D is perhaps TRBD2 (6 bases). Germline CDR1 reads SGHRS; CDR2 reads YFSETQ. V was shortened by 4 bases and J by 10 bases, with 12 bases between the two germline ends. The CDR3 consists of 12 residues. This CDR3 is CASSTPRGEQFF. CDR3 DNA sequence: TGCGCCAGCAGCACCCCCCGGGGGGAGCAGTTCTTC.

This rearrangement joins TRBV7-2 to TRBJ2-7; TRBD1 aligns across 9 bases. The CDR3 has 15 residues. J gave up 5 bases and V 5 bases, and 10 bases lay outside the gene matches. Germline-derived CDR1 and CDR2 are SGHTA and FQGNSA. The CDR3 here is CASSPNRGRNNEQYF. The CDR3 nucleotides read TGTGCCAGCAGCCCCAACAGGGGGCGTAACAACGAGCAGTACTTC.

This chain connects TRBV28 to TRBJ1-2; perhaps TRBD1 as D (6 bases). The CDR3 contains 16 residues. Germline CDR1 reads MDHEN; CDR2 reads SYDVKM. V dropped 5 bases and J dropped 4 bases, with 20 bases sitting between them. CDR3 amino acids: CASSPPPVRGLYGYTF. The CDR3 DNA follows: TGTGCCAGCAGTCCACCCCCCGTCAGGGGTCTCTATGGCTACACCTTC.